These 2 T cell receptor beta chains came from one sample sequenced in a study of regulatory T cells in long-lasting Graves disease. Time point specified: persistent/refractory GD, antithyroid drugs over 5 years with positive TRAb. PBMC RNA was the source of the TCR library. Arm-PCR of CDR3 regions with iRepertoire HTBI primers generated TCR beta libraries. One entry per CDR3 protein results from TCRdb running MiXCR on the multiplex PCR reads. The repertoire holds over 650,000 distinct CDR3 sequences, with 30% as singletons. The specimen was peripheral blood mononuclear cells (PBMCs), collected when the disease was refractory, from a patient treated with antithyroid drugs. Receptor source: a female donor with Graves disease.

This clonotype was picked up many times. The rearrangement joins TRBV2 to TRBJ2-7, with D possibly matching TRBD1 (6 bases). Germline V gene data show CDR1 as SNHLY and CDR2 as FYNNEI. Trimming took off 5 bases at V and 2 bases at J, with 16 bases between the two ends. The CDR3 is made up of 15 amino acids. CDR3 bases: TGTGCCAGCAGTTGGCAGGGGCGGATAACCTACGAGCAGTACTTC. Protein product: CASSWQGRITYEQYF.

V usage is TRBV12-3 or TRBV12-4 and J usage is TRBJ1-6, with 7 bases that match TRBD1. The CDR3 is made up of 13 amino acids. V trimming: 4 bases; J trimming: 11 bases; junction bases outside the gene matches: 5. CDR3 bases: TGTGCCAGCAGTTGGGGGACAGCTGCACCCCTCCACTTT. This sequence encodes CASSWGTAAPLHF.